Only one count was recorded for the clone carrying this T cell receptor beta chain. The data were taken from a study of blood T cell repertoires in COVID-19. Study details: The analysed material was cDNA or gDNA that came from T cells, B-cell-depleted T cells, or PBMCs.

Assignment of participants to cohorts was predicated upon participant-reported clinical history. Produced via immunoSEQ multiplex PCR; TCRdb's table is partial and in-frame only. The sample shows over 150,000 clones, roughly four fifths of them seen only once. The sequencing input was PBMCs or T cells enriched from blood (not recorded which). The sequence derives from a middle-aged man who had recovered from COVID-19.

CDR3 coding DNA: TGCGCCAGCAGCGAGGGTCCGATTGGCTATGGCTACACCTTC. Translating gives CASSEGPIGYGYTF. V and J are TRBV4-1 and TRBJ1-2; D is unclear. The V gene's germline CDR1 is MGHRA and CDR2 YSYEKL. The CDR3 is 14 residues long. With 5 bases removed from V and 4 bases from J, the gap between germline ends came to 14 bases.